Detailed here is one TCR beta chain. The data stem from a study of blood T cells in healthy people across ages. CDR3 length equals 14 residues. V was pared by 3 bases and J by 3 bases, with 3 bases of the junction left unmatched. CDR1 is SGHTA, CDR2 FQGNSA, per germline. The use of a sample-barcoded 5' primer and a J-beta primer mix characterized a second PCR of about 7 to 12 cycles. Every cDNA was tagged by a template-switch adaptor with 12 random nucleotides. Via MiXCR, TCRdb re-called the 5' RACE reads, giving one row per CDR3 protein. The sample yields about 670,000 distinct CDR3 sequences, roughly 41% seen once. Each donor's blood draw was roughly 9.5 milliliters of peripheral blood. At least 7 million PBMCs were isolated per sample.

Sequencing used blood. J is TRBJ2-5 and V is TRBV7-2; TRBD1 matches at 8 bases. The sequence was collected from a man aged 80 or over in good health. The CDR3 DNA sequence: TGTGCCAGCAGCTTGGACAGGGCGGAAGAGACCCAGTACTTC. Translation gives CASSLDRAEETQYF.